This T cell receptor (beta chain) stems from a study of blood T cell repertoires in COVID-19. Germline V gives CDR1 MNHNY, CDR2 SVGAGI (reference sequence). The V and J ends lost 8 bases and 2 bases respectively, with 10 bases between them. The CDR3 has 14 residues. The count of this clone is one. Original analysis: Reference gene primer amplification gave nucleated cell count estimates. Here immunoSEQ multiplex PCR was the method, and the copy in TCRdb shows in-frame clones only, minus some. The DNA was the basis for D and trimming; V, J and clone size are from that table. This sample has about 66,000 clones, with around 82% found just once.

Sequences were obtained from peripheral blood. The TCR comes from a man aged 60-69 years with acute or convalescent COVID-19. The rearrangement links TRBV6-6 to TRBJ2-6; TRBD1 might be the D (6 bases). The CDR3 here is CASYTGTGANVLTF. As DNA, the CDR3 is TGTGCCAGCTATACAGGGACTGGGGCCAACGTCCTGACTTTC.